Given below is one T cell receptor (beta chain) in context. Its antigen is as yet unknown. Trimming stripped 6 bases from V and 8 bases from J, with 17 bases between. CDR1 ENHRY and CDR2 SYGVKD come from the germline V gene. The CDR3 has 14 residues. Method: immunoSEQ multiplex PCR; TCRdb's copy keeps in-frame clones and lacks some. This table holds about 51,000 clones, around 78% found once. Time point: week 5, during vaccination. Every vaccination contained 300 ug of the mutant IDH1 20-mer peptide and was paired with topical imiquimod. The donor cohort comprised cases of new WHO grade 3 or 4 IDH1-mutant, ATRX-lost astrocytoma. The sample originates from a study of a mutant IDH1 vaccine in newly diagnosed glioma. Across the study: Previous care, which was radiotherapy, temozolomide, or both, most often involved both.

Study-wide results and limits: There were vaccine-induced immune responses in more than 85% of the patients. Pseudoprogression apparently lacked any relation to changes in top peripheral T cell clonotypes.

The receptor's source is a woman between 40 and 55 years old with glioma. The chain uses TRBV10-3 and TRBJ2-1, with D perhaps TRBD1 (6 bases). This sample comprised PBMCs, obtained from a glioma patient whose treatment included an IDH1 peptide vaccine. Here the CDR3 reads CAISDGVQGYEQFF. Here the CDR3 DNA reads TGTGCCATCAGCGATGGGGTACAGGGCTATGAGCAGTTCTTC.